These 22 T cell receptor beta chains originate from one sample sequenced in a study of identical twins. TCRdb reprocessed the 5' RACE reads via MiXCR and lists one record per CDR3 protein. Among roughly 700,000 distinct CDR3 sequences, 8% to 9% were seen once, and the ten largest hold 0.98%. These data were likewise used in another study, on yellow fever vaccine responses in identical twins.

Sequencing was done on a sample of PBMCs. The receptor set was obtained from a young woman in good health.

This clonotype was detected a few times. The chain uses TRBV20-1 and TRBJ1-5; 7 nucleotides line up with TRBD1. The germline gives CDR1 DFQATT, CDR2 SNEGSKA (reference sequence). This CDR3 has 16 amino acids. The junction had 10 bases not matched to a gene; V was cut back by 1 base and J by 4 bases. CDR3 DNA: TGCAGTGCTAGAGTCCAGGGGGAGAACGGGAATCAGCCCCAGCATTTT. As protein: CSARVQGENGNQPQHF.

This clonotype showed up just a few times. The CDR3 bases are TGCAGCGTTGAAGATCTGACAGATACGCAGTATTTT. Encoded protein: CSVEDLTDTQYF. This chain links TRBV29-1 with TRBJ2-3, with unresolved D. Trimming shortened V by 0 bases and J by 3 bases, and 4 bases separated the two germline ends. The CDR3 is 12 residues long. From germline, CDR1 is SQVTM and CDR2 ANQGSEA.

This chain connects TRBV28 to TRBJ2-4; 7 positions match TRBD1. V lost 5 bases and J lost 8; bases outside the gene matches: 12. The CDR3 totals 15 residues. Germline CDR1 is MDHEN and CDR2 is SYDVKM. The CDR3 reads CASSPRQGLGDIQYF. The CDR3 DNA reads as TGTGCCAGCAGTCCGCGACAGGGCCTAGGGGACATTCAGTACTTC. Complete variable domain (other parts from reference TRBV28 and TRBJ2-4): DVKVTQSSRYLVKRTGEKVFLECVQDMDHENMFWYRQDPGLGLRLIYFSYDVKMKEKGDIPEGYSVSREKKERFSLILESASTNQTSMYLCASSPRQGLGDIQYFGAGTRLSVL.

The V call is TRBV20-1, the J call TRBJ1-2, with D possibly being TRBD1 (5 bases). Trimming stripped 1 base from V and 4 bases from J, with 10 bases between. Germline CDR1 reads DFQATT; CDR2 reads SNEGSKA (reference sequence). This CDR3 is built from 13 residues. CDR3 bases: TGCAGTGCTAGAGGGCTGGACACCTATGGCTACACCTTC. Its translation: CSARGLDTYGYTF.

In its sample, this clonotype was seen a few times. J is TRBJ2-7 and V is TRBV7-2; a weak D match, TRBD1 (6 bases). With 5 bases removed from V and 5 bases from J, the gap between germline ends came to 19 bases. This CDR3 contains 15 residues. Germline V gives CDR1 SGHTA, CDR2 FQGNSA. CDR3 nucleotides: TGTGCCAGCAGCCGTGCCCAGGACAGCGGCCACGAGCAGTACTTC. It specifies CASSRAQDSGHEQYF.

This clonotype was observed many times. The chain employs TRBV4-2 and TRBJ2-1; TRBD2 is a possible D gene (6 bases). There are 16 residues in the CDR3. Germline CDR1 and CDR2: LGHNA and YNFKEQ. Trimming left V 4 bases short and J 4 bases short, with 17 bases between. The CDR3 region is CASSRIRDSYYNEQFF. The CDR3 nucleotides are TGTGCCAGCAGCCGGATCCGGGACTCCTATTACAATGAGCAGTTCTTC.

This clonotype was picked up many times. The chain recombines TRBV20-1 with TRBJ2-3, with 8 positions matching TRBD2. This CDR3 comprises 15 residues. CDR1 is DFQATT, CDR2 SNEGSKA, per germline (reference sequence). V shed 0 bases, J shed 8 bases, and the junction held 10 bases outside the gene matches. The CDR3 region has the DNA TGCAGTGCTAGAGATAGGGTAGCGGGGCTCGGTACGCAGTATTTT. This translates into CSARDRVAGLGTQYF.

This clonotype showed up just a few times. The rearrangement uses TRBV4-1 and TRBJ2-7; TRBD2 agrees at 7 bases. The CDR3 length is 19 residues. Germline V gene sequence: CDR1 MGHRA, CDR2 YSYEKL. V dropped 4 bases and J dropped 3; count of bases not matched to a gene: 21. The CDR3 bases are TGCGCCAGCAGCCTTACCCCCGGAGGGGTGGGGGGGTTTAACTACGAGCAGTACTTC. It is translated as CASSLTPGGVGGFNYEQYF.

This clonotype has ten or more counts. The chain recombines TRBV29-1 with TRBJ2-5, with 10 bases fitting TRBD1. The CDR3 consists of 18 residues. Unmatched junction bases numbered 13, after V lost 3 bases and J lost 0 bases. Germline V gene sequence: CDR1 SQVTM, CDR2 ANQGSEA. This CDR3 is CSVETGTGVGAYQETQYF. The CDR3 DNA follows: TGCAGCGTTGAGACCGGGACAGGGGTAGGCGCTTACCAAGAGACCCAGTACTTC.

The rearrangement uses TRBV19 and TRBJ2-7; 11 bases are shared with TRBD2. The CDR3 has 15 amino acids. Germline-derived CDR1 and CDR2 are LNHDA and SQIVND (reference sequence). J gave up 6 bases and V 3 bases, and 7 bases lay outside the gene matches. The CDR3 here is CASSMRLAGYLEQYF. The CDR3 coding sequence is TGTGCCAGTAGTATGAGACTAGCGGGATATCTCGAGCAGTACTTC.

The chain links TRBV6-1 to TRBJ1-5; 7 bases agree with TRBD1. Germline assignment: CDR1 MNHNS and CDR2 SASEGT. The CDR3 is 14 residues long. Germline trimming cut 6 bases from V and 2 bases from J; bases unmatched to any gene: 4. The CDR3 sequence is CASSTGVGNQPQHF. CDR3 nucleotides: TGTGCCAGCAGCACAGGGGTGGGCAATCAGCCCCAGCATTTT.

This rearrangement joins TRBV24-1 to TRBJ2-1, with TRBD2 matching 10 bases. Germline CDR1 is KGHDR and CDR2 is SFDVKD. Germline trimming cut 3 bases from V and 12 bases from J; bases unmatched to any gene: 13. The CDR3 contains 16 residues. CDR3 region: CATSDPLAGASHGQFF. The CDR3, as DNA: TGTGCCACCAGTGATCCCCTAGCGGGGGCCTCTCATGGGCAGTTCTTC.

This clonotype appeared a few times. The chain combines TRBV12-3 or TRBV12-4 with TRBJ2-1, with a weak D call TRBD1 (5 bases). With 7 bases removed from V and 7 bases from J, the gap between germline ends came to 14 bases. The CDR3 is 13 amino acids. The CDR3 loop reads CASIGVRLNEQFF. The CDR3, as DNA: TGTGCCAGCATAGGGGTGCGATTGAATGAGCAGTTCTTC.

At least ten counts were recorded for this clonotype. V is TRBV11-2 and J is TRBJ2-5, with 12 bases that match TRBD2. From germline, CDR1 is SGHAT and CDR2 FQNNGV. J lost 5 bases, V lost 1 base, and 11 bases had no gene match. The CDR3 is 18 residues long. The CDR3 is CASSLGTASGGASETQYF. CDR3 DNA sequence: TGTGCCAGCAGCTTAGGGACGGCTAGCGGGGGGGCATCCGAGACCCAGTACTTC.

This clonotype was counted only a few times. V usage is TRBV20-1 and J usage is TRBJ2-6; D could derive from TRBD1 or TRBD2 (5 bases each). Between the trimmed V and J ends, which lost 7 bases and 4 bases, there was a span of 14 bases. The CDR3 sequence is 14 residues long. The germline gives CDR1 DFQATT, CDR2 SNEGSKA (reference sequence). CDR3 amino acids: CSGYYWDGANVLTF. The CDR3 DNA reads as TGCAGTGGCTATTATTGGGACGGGGCCAACGTCCTGACTTTC.

This chain connects TRBV6-7 to TRBJ1-5; a possible D gene is TRBD1 (5 bases). TRBV6-7 is given ORF status, its function remaining uncertain. The CDR3 spans 14 residues. The V gene lost 5 bases and the J gene lost 7 bases, with 15 bases spanning the gap. The DNA for the CDR3 is TGTGCCAGCAGTCATATTTCACAGGCACAGCCCCAGCATTTT. This sequence encodes CASSHISQAQPQHF.

This clonotype was seen at least ten times. The chain employs TRBV4-1 and TRBJ1-2; 8 bases match TRBD1. V shed 2 bases, J shed 5 bases, and the junction held 10 bases outside the gene matches. From germline, CDR1 is MGHRA and CDR2 YSYEKL. The CDR3 spans 16 residues. Written as DNA, the CDR3 is TGCGCCAGCAGCCAACCGAGGGACAGGCCCTTATATGGCTACACCTTC. Translation gives CASSQPRDRPLYGYTF.

This clonotype appeared a few times. This chain connects TRBV2 to TRBJ2-3; perhaps D is TRBD1 or TRBD2 (5 bases each). The germline V gene encodes CDR1 SNHLY and CDR2 FYNNEI. CDR3 length: 16 residues. V lost 1 base and J 2 bases, leaving 13 bases between the germline ends. DNA of the CDR3: TGTGCCAGCAGTGAAGTGGGGGTGTTGGACACAGATACGCAGTATTTT. It yields the protein CASSEVGVLDTDTQYF.

This chain links TRBV2 with TRBJ2-5, with D possibly TRBD1 on 6 matching bases. The CDR3 is 13 amino acids. Germline loops: CDR1 SNHLY, CDR2 FYNNEI. Trimming removed 4 bases from V and 5 bases from J, with 11 bases in between. In nucleotides, the CDR3 is TGTGCCAGCAGTGGTAACAGGGAGGAGACCCAGTACTTC. Its translation: CASSGNREETQYF.

This sequence joins TRBV7-9 and TRBJ1-1; D might be TRBD1 (5 bases). The V end lost 5 bases, the J end lost 1 base, and 14 bases lay between the germline ends. The germline V gene encodes CDR1 SEHNR and CDR2 FQNEAQ (reference sequence). This CDR3 spans 15 amino acids. The CDR3: CASSRDGMPNTEAFF. The CDR3 nucleotides read TGTGCCAGCAGCCGGGACGGAATGCCGAACACTGAAGCTTTCTTT.

At least ten counts were recorded for this clonotype. V and J are TRBV3-1 and TRBJ1-1, with D uncertain. Germline V gene sequence: CDR1 LGHDT, CDR2 YNNKEL (reference sequence). Trimming stripped 6 bases from V and 6 bases from J, with 11 bases between. This CDR3 is built from 12 residues. The CDR3 loop is CASRDGKAEAFF. CDR3 DNA: TGTGCCAGCAGAGACGGGAAGGCTGAAGCTTTCTTT.

In its sample, this clonotype was seen many times. This rearrangement joins TRBV11-2 to TRBJ2-1; D is unclear. Germline V gene sequence: CDR1 SGHAT, CDR2 FQNNGV. The CDR3 extends over 16 amino acids. The germline V and J ends were trimmed by 1 base and 4 bases, with 14 bases remaining between them. For the CDR3, the DNA is TGTGCCAGCAGCTTAGTCTGGGGTGACCTATACAATGAGCAGTTCTTC. It encodes CASSLVWGDLYNEQFF.